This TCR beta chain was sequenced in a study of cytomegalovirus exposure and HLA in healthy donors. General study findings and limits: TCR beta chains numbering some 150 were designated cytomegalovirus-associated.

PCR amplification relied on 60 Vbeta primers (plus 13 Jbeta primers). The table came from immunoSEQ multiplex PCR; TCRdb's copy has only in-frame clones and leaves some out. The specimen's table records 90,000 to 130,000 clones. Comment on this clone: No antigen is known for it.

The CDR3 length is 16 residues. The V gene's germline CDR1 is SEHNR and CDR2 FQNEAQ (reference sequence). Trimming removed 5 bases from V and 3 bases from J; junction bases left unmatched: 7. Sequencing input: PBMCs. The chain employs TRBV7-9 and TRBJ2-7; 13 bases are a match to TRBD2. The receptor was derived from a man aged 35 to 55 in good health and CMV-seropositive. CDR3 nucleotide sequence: TGTGCCAGCAGCCCCCGGACTAGCGGGAGAGTCTACGAGCAGTACTTC. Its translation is CASSPRTSGRVYEQYF.